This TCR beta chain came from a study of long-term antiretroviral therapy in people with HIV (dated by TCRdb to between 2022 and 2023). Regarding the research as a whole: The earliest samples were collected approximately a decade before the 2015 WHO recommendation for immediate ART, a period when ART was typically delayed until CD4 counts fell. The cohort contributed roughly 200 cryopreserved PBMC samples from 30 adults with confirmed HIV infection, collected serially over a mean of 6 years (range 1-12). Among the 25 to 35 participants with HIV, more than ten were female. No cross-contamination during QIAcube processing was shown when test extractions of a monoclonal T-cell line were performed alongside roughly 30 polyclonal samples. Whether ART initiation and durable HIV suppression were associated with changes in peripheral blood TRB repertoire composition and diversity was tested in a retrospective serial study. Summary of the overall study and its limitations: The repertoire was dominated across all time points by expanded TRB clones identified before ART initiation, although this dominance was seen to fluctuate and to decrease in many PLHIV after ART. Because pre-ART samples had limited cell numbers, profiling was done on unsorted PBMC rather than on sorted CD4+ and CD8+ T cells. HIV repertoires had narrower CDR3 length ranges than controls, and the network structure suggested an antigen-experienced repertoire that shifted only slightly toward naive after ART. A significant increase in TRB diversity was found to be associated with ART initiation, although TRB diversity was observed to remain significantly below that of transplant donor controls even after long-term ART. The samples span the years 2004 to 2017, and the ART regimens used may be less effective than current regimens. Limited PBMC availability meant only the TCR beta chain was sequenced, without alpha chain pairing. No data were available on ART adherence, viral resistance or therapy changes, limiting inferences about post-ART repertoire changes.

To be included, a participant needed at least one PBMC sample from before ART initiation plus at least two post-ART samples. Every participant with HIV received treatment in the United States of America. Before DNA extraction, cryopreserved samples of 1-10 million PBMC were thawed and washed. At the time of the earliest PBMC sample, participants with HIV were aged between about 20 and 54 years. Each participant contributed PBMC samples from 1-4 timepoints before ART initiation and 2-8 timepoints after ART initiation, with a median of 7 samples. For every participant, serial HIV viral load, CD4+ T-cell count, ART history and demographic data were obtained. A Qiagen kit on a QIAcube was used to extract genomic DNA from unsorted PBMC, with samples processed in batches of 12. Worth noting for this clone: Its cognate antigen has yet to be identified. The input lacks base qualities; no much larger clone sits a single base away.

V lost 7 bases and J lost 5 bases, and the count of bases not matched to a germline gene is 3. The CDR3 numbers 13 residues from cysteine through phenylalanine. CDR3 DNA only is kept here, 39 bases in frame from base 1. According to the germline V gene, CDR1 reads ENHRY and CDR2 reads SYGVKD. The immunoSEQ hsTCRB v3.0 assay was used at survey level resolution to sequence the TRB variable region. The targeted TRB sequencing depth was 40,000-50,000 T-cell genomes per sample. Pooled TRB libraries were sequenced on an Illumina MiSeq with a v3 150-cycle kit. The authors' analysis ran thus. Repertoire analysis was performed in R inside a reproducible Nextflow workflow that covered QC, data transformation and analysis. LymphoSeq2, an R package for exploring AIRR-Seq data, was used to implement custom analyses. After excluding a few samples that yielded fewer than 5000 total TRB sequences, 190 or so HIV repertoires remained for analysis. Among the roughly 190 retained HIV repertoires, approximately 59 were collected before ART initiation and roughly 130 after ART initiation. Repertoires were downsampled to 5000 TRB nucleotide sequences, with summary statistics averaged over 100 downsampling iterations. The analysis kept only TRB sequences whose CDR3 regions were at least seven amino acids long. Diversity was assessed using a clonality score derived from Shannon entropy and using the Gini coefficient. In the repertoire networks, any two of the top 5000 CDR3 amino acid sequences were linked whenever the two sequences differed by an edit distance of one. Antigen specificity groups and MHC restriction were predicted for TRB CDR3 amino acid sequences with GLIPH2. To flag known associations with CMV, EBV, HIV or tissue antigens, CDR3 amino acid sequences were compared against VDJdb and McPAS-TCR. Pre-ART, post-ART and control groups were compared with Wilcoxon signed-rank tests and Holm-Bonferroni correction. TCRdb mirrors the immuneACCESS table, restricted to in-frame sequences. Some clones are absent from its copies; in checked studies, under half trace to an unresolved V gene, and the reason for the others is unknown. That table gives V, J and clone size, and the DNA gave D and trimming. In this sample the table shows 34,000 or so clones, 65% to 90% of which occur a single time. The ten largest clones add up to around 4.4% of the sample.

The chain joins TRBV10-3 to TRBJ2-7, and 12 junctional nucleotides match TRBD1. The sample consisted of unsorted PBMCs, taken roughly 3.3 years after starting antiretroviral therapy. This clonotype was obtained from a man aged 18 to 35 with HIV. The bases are TGTGCCATCAACCGGGACAGGGGGCACGAGCAGTACTTC. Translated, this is CAINRDRGHEQYF.